This T cell receptor beta chain stems from a study of Ad26.COV2.S vaccination and SARS-CoV-2 variants. General observations from the study: Vaccine recipients had higher spike-specific TCR breadth than placebo recipients. There was reportedly substantial breadth in spike-specific CD8+ and CD4+ T cell responses after vaccination. Overall T cell responses may have been underestimated by the analyses of TCR breadth and depth.

Documented treatment: over 15 received Ad26.COV2.S at low or high dose, single or two shots; 5 received placebo; per-sample allocation not given. At day 63 after the first vaccine or placebo injection, samples were drawn. Donation came from an adult in Boston who was aged 18-55 years. About this clone: The antigen is not known.

The method was immunoSEQ multiplex PCR; TCRdb's version includes in-frame clones alone and lacks a portion of them. The sample shows roughly 680,000 clones, more than 70% of them seen only once. The sequence was collected from a person between 18 and 65 years old who received the Ad26.COV2.S COVID-19 vaccine or a placebo. Sequencing used peripheral blood, obtained in a trial of Ad26.COV2.S vaccine versus placebo.

CDR3 sequence: CASRERDYGEQFF. CDR3 DNA sequence: TGTGCCAGCAGAGAACGGGACTACGGCGAGCAGTTCTTC. The genes are TRBV6-4 and TRBJ2-1, with 7 bases identical to TRBD2. The trim removed 6 bases at V and 10 bases at J, leaving 9 bases unmatched. Germline V gene data show CDR1 as MRHNA and CDR2 as SNTAGT. CDR3 length: 13 amino acids.